What follows are 27 T cell receptor beta chains derived from one specimen sequenced in a study of T cells in Graves' hyperthyroidism and ophthalmopathy. The TCR beta CDR3 regions underwent amplification using RNA transcripts as the source. When the TCR CDR3 underwent first-round RT-PCR, the HTBI primer set was used. TCRdb called the multiplex PCR reads again in MiXCR, with one record for every CDR3 protein. The sample holds 190,000 or so distinct CDR3 sequences, roughly 18% seen once. Sequenced input: blood. These receptors were obtained from a man in his forties with Graves' hyperthyroidism.

V gene TRBV4-2 combines with J gene TRBJ2-5; D remains ambiguous. The CDR3 consists of 16 residues. V dropped 4 bases and J dropped 4 bases, with 19 bases sitting between them. Per the germline V gene, CDR1 is LGHNA and CDR2 is YNFKEQ. Here the CDR3 reads CASSRLAAGLRETQYF. CDR3 DNA sequence: TGTGCCAGCAGCCGACTCGCTGCCGGGCTCCGAGAGACCCAGTACTTC.

This clonotype was counted between two and nine times. V gene TRBV27 combines with J gene TRBJ1-3, with D possibly TRBD1 on 5 matching bases. V lost 6 bases, J lost 2 bases, and 17 bases lay in between. Germline V gene lookup returns CDR1 MNHEY and CDR2 SMNVEV (reference sequence). The CDR3 sequence is 16 residues long. CDR3 DNA: TGTGCCAGCAGCCCTTTGTCAGGGACGGCTGGAAACACCATATATTTT. Translation: CASSPLSGTAGNTIYF.

The rearrangement joins TRBV7-8 to TRBJ1-1, with 8 bases that match TRBD1. CDR3 length equals 14 residues. After removal of 5 bases from V and 3 bases from J, the junction contained 5 bases not matched to a gene. The germline CDR1 and CDR2 sequences are SGHVS and FQNEAQ. The CDR3 is CASSPMTGDTEAFF. CDR3 bases: TGTGCCAGCAGCCCTATGACAGGGGACACTGAAGCTTTCTTT. Full variable domain (rest looked up from reference TRBV7-8 and TRBJ1-1): GAGVSQSPRYKVAKRGQDVALRCDPISGHVSLFWYQQALGQGPEFLTYFQNEAQLDKSGLPSDRFFAERPEGSVSTLKIQRTQQEDSAVYLCASSPMTGDTEAFFGQGTRLTVV.

This clonotype showed up just a few times. The chain has TRBV25-1 and TRBJ1-6; D is ambiguous. V dropped 1 base and J dropped 6 bases, with 16 bases sitting between them. In germline, CDR1 is MGHDK, CDR2 SYGVNS. This CDR3 comprises 17 residues. In DNA, the CDR3 is TGTGCCAGCAGTGAATTTGGACTCTCAGGCGGTAATTCACCCCTCCACTTT. Protein sequence: CASSEFGLSGGNSPLHF.

The CDR3 protein is CASSEQEQETQYF. CDR3 sequence (DNA): TGTGCCAGCAGTGAACAGGAGCAAGAGACCCAGTACTTC. The chain carries TRBV2 and TRBJ2-5; D uncertain. The CDR3 has 13 residues. From germline, CDR1 is SNHLY and CDR2 FYNNEI. V was cut by 2 bases and J by 2 bases, with 6 bases left in between.

The sample holds one count of this clonotype. The V call is TRBV5-6, the J call TRBJ1-2; 8 nucleotides match TRBD1. Unmatched junction bases numbered 4, after V lost 4 bases and J lost 2 bases. The length of the CDR3 is 14 residues. Germline CDR1 SGHDT, CDR2 YYEEEE. As DNA, the CDR3 is TGTGCCAGCAGCCGACAGGGGTGGAACTATGGCTACACCTTC. It codes for CASSRQGWNYGYTF.

This clonotype was seen a handful of times. The chain links TRBV20-1 to TRBJ2-7; 7 nucleotides align to TRBD1. Germline loops: CDR1 DFQATT, CDR2 SNEGSKA (reference sequence). V trimming: 3 bases; J trimming: 2 bases; junction bases outside the gene matches: 7. The CDR3 totals 14 residues. In nucleotides, the CDR3 is TGCAGTGCTAGTATTGGGACAGATGCCTACGAGCAGTACTTC. This codes for CSASIGTDAYEQYF.

This clonotype was recorded many times. The genes are TRBV12-3 or TRBV12-4 and TRBJ2-7; D is undetermined. The CDR3 runs to 14 residues. Trimming removed 0 bases from V and 0 bases from J, with 6 bases in between. The CDR3 protein is CASSLALTSYEQYF. The CDR3 coding sequence is TGTGCCAGCAGTTTAGCGCTAACCTCCTACGAGCAGTACTTC.

The chain combines TRBV4-3 with TRBJ2-1, with 10 positions matching TRBD2. Trimming at V came to 0 bases and at J to 6 bases, leaving 8 bases not matched to a gene. From germline, CDR1 is LGHNA and CDR2 YSLEER. This CDR3 has 17 amino acids. The CDR3 coding sequence is TGCGCCAGCAGCCAAGACTGGGGCCTAGCGGGGGTCAATGAGCAGTTCTTC. Protein product: CASSQDWGLAGVNEQFF.

In this sample, this clonotype turned up many times. This rearrangement joins TRBV3-1 to TRBJ1-1; 8 bases are shared with TRBD1. The germline V gene encodes CDR1 LGHDT and CDR2 YNNKEL (reference sequence). The CDR3 loop spans 14 amino acids. The V gene end was trimmed by 6 bases and the J gene end by 3 bases; junction bases not matched to a gene: 6. The CDR3 DNA reads TGTGCCAGCAGGTGGACGACAGGGGACACTGAAGCTTTCTTT. It encodes CASRWTTGDTEAFF.

The chain combines TRBV20-1 with TRBJ2-1; no reliable D call. Germline V gene lookup returns CDR1 DFQATT and CDR2 SNEGSKA (reference sequence). The CDR3 is made up of 14 amino acids. Trimming removed 1 base from V and 7 bases from J, with 14 bases in between. The CDR3 region has the DNA TGCAGTGCTAGAGCAGGTAATCGTGAGAATGAGCAGTTCTTC. Translated: CSARAGNRENEQFF.

This clonotype was seen ten or more times. This chain uses TRBV15 with TRBJ2-1, with 8 bases matching TRBD1. Germline V gene data show CDR1 as LNHNV and CDR2 as YYDKDF (reference sequence). With V trimmed by 0 bases and J by 4 bases, 5 bases remained unmatched. This CDR3 has 16 residues. In DNA form, the CDR3 reads TGTGCCACCAGCAGAGACCGGACAGGGATATACAATGAGCAGTTCTTC. Its protein product is CATSRDRTGIYNEQFF.

This clonotype was recorded at least ten times. The gene calls are TRBV9 and TRBJ1-5; D is uncertain. The V end was cut by 0 bases, the J end by 2 bases, with 9 bases between. Germline-derived CDR1 and CDR2 are SGDLS and YYNGEE. This CDR3 is built from 15 residues. The CDR3 sequence is CASSVDGDGNQPQHF. The CDR3 DNA reads TGTGCCAGCAGCGTAGACGGTGATGGCAATCAGCCCCAGCATTTT. The full variable domain, rest sourced from reference TRBV9 and TRBJ1-5, is DSGVTQTPKHLITATGQRVTLRCSPRSGDLSVYWYQQSLDQGLQFLIQYYNGEERAKGNILERFSAQQFPDLHSELNLSSLELGDSALYFCASSVDGDGNQPQHFGDGTRLSIL.

This clonotype appeared many times. The chain uses TRBV28 and TRBJ1-3; TRBD1 is a possible D gene (6 bases). V shed 6 bases and J shed 2 bases, with 17 bases lying between them. CDR1 and CDR2 (germline): MDHEN, SYDVKM. The CDR3 has 16 amino acids. CDR3 nucleotide sequence: TGTGCCAGCAGGCATACCCCAGGGGAAGCTGGAAACACCATATATTTT. Translating gives CASRHTPGEAGNTIYF.

The gene calls are TRBV30 and TRBJ2-1; possible D gene TRBD2, 5 bases. Trimming pared 4 bases from V and 10 bases from J, leaving 17 bases between. The CDR3 runs to 13 residues. CDR1 is GTSNPN and CDR2 is SVGIG in the germline V gene (reference sequence). CDR3 in DNA: TGTGCCTGGATCCCCTGGGGAGCTAGCGAGCAGTTCTTC. Encoded protein: CAWIPWGASEQFF.

The chain is built from TRBV7-3 and TRBJ2-6; 11 bases align to TRBD1. Per the germline V gene, CDR1 is SGHTA and CDR2 is FQGTGA. The CDR3 extends over 17 amino acids. V trimming: 5 bases; J trimming: 3 bases; junction bases outside the gene matches: 6. CDR3 sequence (DNA): TGTGCCAGCAGCCTTGGACAGGGGGCTTTTGGGGCCAACGTCCTGACTTTC. It translates to CASSLGQGAFGANVLTF. Full variable domain (missing parts from reference TRBV7-3 and TRBJ2-6): GAGVSQTPSNKVTEKGKYVELRCDPISGHTALYWYRQSLGQGPEFLIYFQGTGAADDSGLPNDRFFAVRPEGSVSTLKIQRTERGDSAVYLCASSLGQGAFGANVLTFGAGSRLTVL.

This clonotype was counted ten times or more. V gene TRBV28 combines with J gene TRBJ1-1; D gene unclear. The CDR3 covers 12 residues. From germline, CDR1 is MDHEN and CDR2 SYDVKM. Trimming removed 5 bases from V and 1 base from J, with 5 bases in between. CDR3 bases: TGTGCCAGCAGTACAGCGAACACTGAAGCTTTCTTT. Its protein product is CASSTANTEAFF.

This clonotype showed up many times. The chain joins TRBV30 to TRBJ2-5, with D tentatively TRBD1 (5 bases). V was clipped by 5 bases and J by 2 bases, with 15 bases between them. The CDR3 spans 14 residues. Germline assignment: CDR1 GTSNPN and CDR2 SVGIG (reference sequence). This chain's CDR3 is CAWGVKGRQETQYF. As DNA, the CDR3 is TGTGCCTGGGGGGTTAAGGGGCGACAAGAGACCCAGTACTTC.

The sample holds many counts of this clonotype. This sequence joins TRBV28 and TRBJ1-2; D gene unclear. CDR3 length: 14 amino acids. In germline, CDR1 is MDHEN, CDR2 SYDVKM. V was trimmed by 2 bases and J by 0 bases, leaving 7 bases between them. In nucleotides, the CDR3 is TGTGCCAGCAGTTTACAGGTCACTAACTATGGCTACACCTTC. Protein: CASSLQVTNYGYTF.

This clonotype has a count of ten or more. J is TRBJ2-7 and V is TRBV6-2 or TRBV6-3; TRBD2 is a possible D gene (5 bases). There are 16 residues in the CDR3. Trimming took 0 bases from V and 0 from J, leaving 12 bases between them. Germline V gene lookup returns CDR1 MNHEY and CDR2 SVGEGT. CDR3 DNA sequence: TGTGCCAGCAGTTACTCGGGTAGGACTCACTCCTACGAGCAGTACTTC. This encodes CASSYSGRTHSYEQYF.

This clonotype was seen repeatedly, ten times or more. The CDR3 region has the DNA TGCAGTGCCTCTTGGGACTTCCAAGAGACCCAGTACTTC. Protein product: CSASWDFQETQYF. The gene calls are TRBV20-1 and TRBJ2-5, with D possibly TRBD2 on 6 matching bases. Trimming took 6 bases from V and 1 from J, leaving 12 bases between them. Germline values: CDR1 DFQATT, CDR2 SNEGSKA (reference sequence). The CDR3 loop spans 13 amino acids.

The J gene is TRBJ1-1, the V gene TRBV9, with 8 nucleotides matching TRBD1. This CDR3 has 15 residues. Germline values: CDR1 SGDLS, CDR2 YYNGEE. The J segment lost 5 bases and the V segment lost 4 bases, leaving 10 bases of the junction unmatched. The CDR3 DNA sequence: TGTGCCAGCAGCCTCGGACAGGGCCTGAGGACTGAAGCTTTCTTT. Its protein product is CASSLGQGLRTEAFF.

The chain couples TRBV7-2 to TRBJ1-1; 7 bases are shared with TRBD1. The trim removed 3 bases at V and 4 bases at J, leaving 5 bases unmatched. CDR3 size: 14 residues. In germline, CDR1 is SGHTA, CDR2 FQGNSA. CDR3 region: CASSLQTGSTEAFF. The CDR3 DNA sequence: TGTGCCAGCAGCTTGCAGACAGGGTCCACTGAAGCTTTCTTT.

This clonotype was counted ten times or more. V is TRBV7-2 and J is TRBJ1-3; unclear D gene. Trimming stripped 5 bases from V and 0 bases from J, with 8 bases between. This CDR3 contains 14 residues. Germline V gene data show CDR1 as SGHTA and CDR2 as FQGNSA. CDR3 DNA: TGTGCCAGCAGCCTTCAGTCCTCTGGAAACACCATATATTTT. Translation gives CASSLQSSGNTIYF.

This clonotype has ten or more counts. The chain links TRBV7-2 to TRBJ2-3; 7 bases line up with TRBD2. The CDR3 covers 15 residues. With 4 bases clipped from V and 7 bases from J, the junction kept 11 bases outside the gene matches. CDR1 SGHTA and CDR2 FQGNSA come from the germline V gene. CDR3 DNA: TGTGCCAGCAGCTCTCGGGGTGCTAGCGGTTATACGCAGTATTTT. Its translation: CASSSRGASGYTQYF.

Ten or more counts support this clonotype. The CDR3 is CAWKYRGRGNTEAFF. In DNA form, the CDR3 reads TGTGCCTGGAAGTACAGGGGCAGAGGTAACACTGAAGCTTTCTTT. The chain is built from TRBV30 and TRBJ1-1; TRBD1 matches at 7 bases. The CDR3 spans 15 residues. CDR1 is GTSNPN and CDR2 is SVGIG in the germline V gene (reference sequence). The ends lost 4 bases at V and 2 bases at J; junction bases unmatched: 10.

This clonotype has a count of ten or more. The chain combines TRBV10-3 with TRBJ2-7; 7 bases align to TRBD2. CDR1 ENHRY and CDR2 SYGVKD come from the germline V gene. V was pared by 7 bases and J by 5 bases, with 17 bases of the junction left unmatched. This CDR3 is 16 amino acids long. The CDR3 nucleotides read TGTGCCATCAAAACCTCCGGAGGGAGGGCCTCGAACGAGCAGTACTTC. This encodes CAIKTSGGRASNEQYF.